Shown below are 10 T cell receptor beta chains from a single sample sequenced in a study of shared clonotypes between healthy human individuals. TCRdb's copy holds only in-frame clones and misses some; the assay was immunoSEQ multiplex PCR. The data contain 1,400,000 or so clones, 97% to 99% of them singletons. Sequenced material: naive CD4+ T cells sorted from blood. The subset is: CD45RA+ positively selected. These receptor sequences come from a man aged 25-45 years in good health.

The V gene is TRBV5-4, the J gene TRBJ2-5, with 9 positions matching TRBD1. From germline, CDR1 is SGHNT and CDR2 YYREEE (reference sequence). J lost 6 bases, V lost 3 bases, and 9 bases had no gene match. This CDR3 contains 15 residues. The CDR3 bases are TGTGCCAGCAGCTCCGGGCGGGACAGGGCTCAGACCCAGTACTTC. It yields the protein CASSSGRDRAQTQYF.

The V and J genes are TRBV25-1 and TRBJ2-5; 8 bases map to TRBD2. Trimming took 3 bases from V and 5 from J; bases not matched to a gene: 5. The CDR3 runs to 14 residues. CDR1 and CDR2 (germline): MGHDK, SYGVNS. In DNA form, the CDR3 reads TGTGCCAGCAGTGACGGACTAGCCGGGGAGACCCAGTACTTC. As protein: CASSDGLAGETQYF.

V gene TRBV27 combines with J gene TRBJ2-7; D gene ambiguous. The CDR3 length is 12 residues. Per the germline V gene, CDR1 is MNHEY and CDR2 is SMNVEV (reference sequence). V shed 6 bases and J shed 12 bases, with 18 bases lying between them. The CDR3: CASRESTRSWYF. CDR3 DNA: TGTGCCAGCAGAGAAAGCACCCGCTCCTGGTACTTC.

The V gene is TRBV9, the J gene TRBJ1-4, with D unresolved. The germline V gene has CDR1 SGDLS and CDR2 YYNGEE. Trimming took off 3 bases at V and 6 bases at J, with 9 bases between the two ends. This CDR3 spans 13 amino acids. This CDR3 is CASSEGGDEKLFF. The CDR3 coding sequence is TGTGCCAGCAGCGAGGGAGGAGATGAAAAACTGTTTTTT.

The chain joins TRBV11-2 to TRBJ1-2; D uncertain. The CDR3 contains 14 residues. V shed 1 base and J shed 4 bases, with 10 bases lying between them. CDR1 SGHAT and CDR2 FQNNGV come from the germline V gene. This chain's CDR3 is CASSLVGSVYGYTF. The CDR3 DNA follows: TGTGCCAGCAGCTTAGTTGGATCGGTCTATGGCTACACCTTC.

V gene TRBV6-1 combines with J gene TRBJ2-2; no firm D call. Deletions cut 8 bases from V and 5 bases from J, with 6 bases between. Germline values: CDR1 MNHNS, CDR2 SASEGT. The CDR3 runs 11 residues. This CDR3 is CASGLTGELFF. CDR3 sequence (DNA): TGTGCCAGCGGTCTTACCGGGGAGCTGTTTTTT.

The chain links TRBV28 to TRBJ2-1; TRBD1 might be the D (6 bases). Trimming pared 5 bases from V and 9 bases from J, leaving 11 bases between. The CDR3 totals 12 residues. Germline CDR1 reads MDHEN; CDR2 reads SYDVKM. In nucleotides, the CDR3 is TGTGCCAGCAGTACAGGGTCACGTGAGCAGTTCTTC. Translating it yields CASSTGSREQFF.

J is TRBJ2-7 and V is TRBV5-1; 8 bases line up with TRBD2. The CDR3 is made up of 12 amino acids. The V gene's germline CDR1 is SGHRS and CDR2 YFSETQ. The J segment lost 7 bases and the V segment lost 3 bases, leaving 3 bases of the junction unmatched. CDR3 amino acids: CASSSIAGEQYF. DNA of the CDR3: TGCGCCAGCAGCTCGATAGCGGGAGAGCAGTACTTC. Full variable domain (remainder filled in from reference TRBV5-1 and TRBJ2-7): KAGVTQTPRYLIKTRGQQVTLSCSPISGHRSVSWYQQTPGQGLQFLFEYFSETQRNKGNFPGRFSGRQFSNSRSEMNVSTLELGDSALYLCASSSIAGEQYFGPGTRLTVT.

The chain is built from TRBV7-9 and TRBJ2-1; D is uncertain. V lost 7 bases and J lost 0, with 13 bases in between. From germline, CDR1 is SEHNR and CDR2 FQNEAQ (reference sequence). CDR3 length: 15 amino acids. As DNA, the CDR3 is TGTGCCAGCACCCCGGACCGCTACTCCTACAATGAGCAGTTCTTC. As protein: CASTPDRYSYNEQFF.

The chain links TRBV11-2 to TRBJ2-7, with D possibly being TRBD2 (6 bases). Germline V gene data show CDR1 as SGHAT and CDR2 as FQNNGV. The V end lost 5 bases, the J end lost 2 bases, and 16 bases lay between the germline ends. The CDR3 has 15 residues. Written as DNA, the CDR3 is TGTGCCAGCAGCCCCGCCGGGACTGGAGCCTACGAGCAGTACTTC. It is translated as CASSPAGTGAYEQYF.